This is a list of T cell receptor beta chains from one sample in a study of neurological immune-mediated disorders. MiXCR, run by TCRdb on the 5' RACE reads, gives a single entry per CDR3 protein. The table lists roughly 28,000 distinct CDR3 sequences, roughly an eighth of them singletons, with 7.8% in the top ten. Material: PBMCs. The receptors were gathered from a man aged 55 to 70 in good health. Each CDR3 is given with its conserved first and last residue. The D gene is left open where the match is weak. The size of a clone is reported for some rows only, either as once, few or many, or as a class for expanded clones.

cdr3_length j_call d_call clone_size v_call cdr3_aa cdr3_nt
18 TRBJ1-5 NA many TRBV13 CASSSRKVGGPENQPQHF TGTGCCAGCAGCTCACGTAAAGTAGGTGGACCTGAAAATCAGCCCCAGCATTTT
19 TRBJ2-5 NA many TRBV28 CASSLWGGGLGGKQETQYF TGTGCCAGCAGTCTGTGGGGTGGGGGGTTAGGAGGAAAACAAGAGACCCAGTACTTC
14 TRBJ2-6 NA many TRBV20-1 CSAREFSGANVLTF TGCAGTGCTAGGGAATTCTCTGGGGCCAACGTCCTGACTTTC
20 TRBJ2-2 NA many TRBV5-1 CASSETPATAGSANTGELFF TGCGCCAGCAGCGAGACCCCTGCGACGGCTGGAAGCGCGAACACCGGGGAGCTGTTTTTT
16 TRBJ2-1 NA medium-sized TRBV5-5 CASSFSNRGYGNEQFF TGTGCCAGCAGCTTTAGTAATCGGGGATATGGCAATGAGCAGTTCTTC
14 TRBJ2-7 TRBD2 many TRBV28 CASTPTSSHYEQYF TGTGCCAGCACCCCGACTAGCAGCCACTACGAGCAGTACTTC
16 TRBJ2-2 TRBD1 many TRBV6-5 CASSSSGTGLVGELFF TGTGCCAGCAGTTCTTCCGGGACAGGGTTAGTCGGGGAGCTGTTTTTT
14 TRBJ1-4 NA NA TRBV5-1 CASRLTATNEKLFF TGCGCCAGCAGACTCACAGCCACTAATGAAAAACTGTTTTTT
14 TRBJ2-7 NA many TRBV9 CASSEWGSGGEQYF TGTGCCAGCAGCGAATGGGGCTCAGGGGGGGAGCAGTACTTC
13 TRBJ1-1 NA many TRBV20-1 CSASLGRDTEAFF TGCAGTGCTTCTTTGGGCCGTGACACTGAAGCTTTCTTT
14 TRBJ1-1 NA many TRBV7-2 CASSIGTTNTEAFF TGTGCCAGCAGCATTGGGACAACGAACACTGAAGCTTTCTTT
13 TRBJ2-7 NA many TRBV7-3 CASSLTYKAEQYF TGTGCCAGCAGCTTAACCTACAAGGCCGAGCAGTACTTC
14 TRBJ1-2 NA many TRBV9 CASSDVASNYGYTF TGTGCCAGCAGCGACGTCGCCTCTAACTATGGCTACACCTTC
15 TRBJ2-2 NA many TRBV5-1 CASAGWGIDTGELFF TGCGCCAGCGCTGGGTGGGGAATCGACACCGGGGAGCTGTTTTTT
13 TRBJ1-1 NA medium-sized TRBV20-1 CSPGGEMNTEAFF TGCAGTCCCGGAGGGGAGATGAACACTGAAGCTTTCTTT
16 TRBJ1-2 TRBD1 medium-sized TRBV4-3 CASSQDSGTGTFGYTF TGCGCCAGCAGCCAAGACTCCGGGACAGGGACCTTCGGCTACACCTTC
16 TRBJ2-1 TRBD2 many TRBV6-5 CASSRLAGGSYNEQFF TGTGCCAGCAGCCGTTTAGCGGGGGGCTCCTACAATGAGCAGTTCTTC
16 TRBJ1-2 NA many TRBV6-2/TRBV6-3 CASSPRQAPINYGYTF TGTGCCAGCAGTCCGCGTCAGGCACCAATTAACTATGGCTACACCTTC
12 TRBJ2-7 TRBD1 many TRBV28 CASATGGFGQYF TGTGCCAGCGCGACAGGGGGCTTCGGGCAGTACTTC
13 TRBJ1-4 TRBD1 few TRBV20-1 CSAYGQGGEKLFF TGCAGTGCTTACGGACAGGGAGGTGAAAAACTGTTTTTT
12 TRBJ2-1 NA many TRBV29-1 CSVEHGLAEQFF TGCAGCGTCGAACATGGGCTAGCGGAGCAGTTCTTC
16 TRBJ2-1 TRBD2 many TRBV10-2 CASSGVASGSYNEQFF TGCGCCAGCAGTGGGGTGGCTAGCGGCTCCTACAATGAGCAGTTCTTC
15 TRBJ1-2 TRBD1 many TRBV18 CASSPTSNRGHGYTF TGTGCCAGCTCACCGACTTCTAACAGGGGGCACGGCTACACCTTC
15 TRBJ2-1 TRBD2 many TRBV7-9 CASSSSGRSYNEQFF TGTGCCAGCAGCTCTAGCGGGCGCTCCTACAATGAGCAGTTCTTC
13 TRBJ2-7 TRBD2 many TRBV15 CATSRGGLYEQYF TGTGCCACCAGCCGGGGGGGGCTCTACGAGCAGTACTTC
17 TRBJ2-1 TRBD1 medium-sized TRBV27 CASSPDRGKRYGNEQFF TGTGCCAGCAGTCCGGACAGGGGGAAAAGGTATGGGAATGAGCAGTTCTTC
14 TRBJ1-2 TRBD1 many TRBV7-2 CASSSSRGQVGYTF TGTGCCAGCAGCTCAAGCAGGGGGCAGGTTGGCTACACCTTC